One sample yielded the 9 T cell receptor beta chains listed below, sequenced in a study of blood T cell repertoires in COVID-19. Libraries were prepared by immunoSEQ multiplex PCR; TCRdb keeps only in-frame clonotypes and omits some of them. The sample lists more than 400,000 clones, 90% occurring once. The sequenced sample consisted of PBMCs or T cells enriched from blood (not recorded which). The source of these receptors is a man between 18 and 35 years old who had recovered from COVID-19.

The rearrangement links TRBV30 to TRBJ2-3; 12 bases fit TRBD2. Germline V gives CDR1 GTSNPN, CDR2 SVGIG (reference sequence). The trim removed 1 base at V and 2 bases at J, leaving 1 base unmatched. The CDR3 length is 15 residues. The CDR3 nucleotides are TGTGCCTGGAGTGGACTAGCGGGAGCCACAGATACGCAGTATTTT. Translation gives CAWSGLAGATDTQYF. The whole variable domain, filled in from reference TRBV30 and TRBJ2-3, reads SQTIHQWPATLVQPVGSPLSLECTVEGTSNPNLYWYRQAAGRGLQLLFYSVGIGQISSEVPQNLSASRPQDRQFILSSKKLLLSDSGFYLCAWSGLAGATDTQYFGPGTRLTVL.

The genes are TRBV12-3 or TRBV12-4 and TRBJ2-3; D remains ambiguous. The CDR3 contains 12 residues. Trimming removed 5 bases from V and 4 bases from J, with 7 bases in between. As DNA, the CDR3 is TGTGCCAGCAGTCAGAAATCAGATACGCAGTATTTT. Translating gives CASSQKSDTQYF.

The CDR3 loop reads CASQAGGGNQPQHF. The CDR3 DNA reads as TGTGCCAGCCAAGCCGGCGGGGGGAATCAGCCCCAGCATTTT. The gene calls are TRBV19 and TRBJ1-5; TRBD1 is a possible D gene (5 bases). The germline gives CDR1 LNHDA, CDR2 SQIVND (reference sequence). CDR3 size: 14 residues. Trimming cost V 9 bases and J 4 bases, with 16 bases left between them. The full variable domain, in which reference TRBV19 and TRBJ1-5 provide the parts outside the CDR3, is DGGITQSPKYLFRKEGQNVTLSCEQNLNHDAMYWYRQDPGQGLRLIYYSQIVNDFQKGDIAEGYSVSREKKESFPLTVTSAQKNPTAFYLCASQAGGGNQPQHFGDGTRLSIL.

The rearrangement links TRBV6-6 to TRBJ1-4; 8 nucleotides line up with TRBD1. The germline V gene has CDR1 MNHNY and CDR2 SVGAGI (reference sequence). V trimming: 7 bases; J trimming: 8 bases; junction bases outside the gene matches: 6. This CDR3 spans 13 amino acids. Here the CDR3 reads CASTQGEEEKLFF. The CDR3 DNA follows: TGTGCCAGCACACAGGGGGAAGAAGAAAAACTGTTTTTT.

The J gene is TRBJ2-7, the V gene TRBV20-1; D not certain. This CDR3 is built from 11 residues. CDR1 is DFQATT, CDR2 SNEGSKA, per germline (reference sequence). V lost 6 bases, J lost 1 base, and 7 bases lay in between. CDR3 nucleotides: TGCAGTGCCCCTTCTTCCTACGAGCAGTACTTC. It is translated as CSAPSSYEQYF.

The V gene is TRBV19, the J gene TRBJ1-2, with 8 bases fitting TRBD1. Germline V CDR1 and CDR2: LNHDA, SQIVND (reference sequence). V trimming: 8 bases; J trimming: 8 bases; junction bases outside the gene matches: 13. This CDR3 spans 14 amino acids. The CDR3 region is CASRFVGQEWGYTF. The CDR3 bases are TGTGCCAGTCGGTTTGTGGGACAGGAGTGGGGCTACACCTTC.

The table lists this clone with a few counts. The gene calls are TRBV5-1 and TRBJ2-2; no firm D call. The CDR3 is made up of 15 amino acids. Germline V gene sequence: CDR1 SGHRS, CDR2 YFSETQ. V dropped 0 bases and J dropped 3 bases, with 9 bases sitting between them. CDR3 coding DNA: TGCGCCAGCAGCTTGGAAGCTCCCGACACCGGGGAGCTGTTTTTT. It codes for CASSLEAPDTGELFF.

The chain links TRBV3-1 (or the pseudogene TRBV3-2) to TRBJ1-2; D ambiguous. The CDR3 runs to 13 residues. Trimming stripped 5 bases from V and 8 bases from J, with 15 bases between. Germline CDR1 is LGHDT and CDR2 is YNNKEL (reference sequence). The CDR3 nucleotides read TGTGCCAGCAGCTCCGGCGGGTGGAGCGGCTACACCTTC. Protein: CASSSGGWSGYTF.

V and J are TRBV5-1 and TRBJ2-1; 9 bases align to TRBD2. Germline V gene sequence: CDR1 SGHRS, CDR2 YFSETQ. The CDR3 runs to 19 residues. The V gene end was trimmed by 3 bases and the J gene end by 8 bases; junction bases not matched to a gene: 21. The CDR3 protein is CASSWGFGPSGEKWYEQFF. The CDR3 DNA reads TGCGCCAGCAGCTGGGGGTTTGGGCCTAGCGGGGAAAAGTGGTATGAGCAGTTCTTC. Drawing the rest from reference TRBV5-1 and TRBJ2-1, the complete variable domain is KAGVTQTPRYLIKTRGQQVTLSCSPISGHRSVSWYQQTPGQGLQFLFEYFSETQRNKGNFPGRFSGRQFSNSRSEMNVSTLELGDSALYLCASSWGFGPSGEKWYEQFFGPGTRLTVL.